This TCR beta chain is drawn from a study of blood T cell repertoires in COVID-19. The wider study: COVID-19 samples, acute and convalescent, were from the United States, Italy and Spain. PBMCs, B-cell-depleted T cells, or T cells were the source of the cDNA or gDNA that made up the material.

This CDR3 spans 14 amino acids. V lost 0 bases to trimming and J lost 8 bases; unmatched junction nucleotides: 6. CDR1 is SGHNT, CDR2 YYREEE, per germline (reference sequence). Original data processing: Amplification of reference gene primers provided the estimated nucleated cell counts. Sequenced by immunoSEQ multiplex PCR; TCRdb stores in-frame clones only, minus some. V, J and clone size reflect that table, while D and trimming were determined from the DNA. The sample lists 200,000 to 250,000 clones; around three quarters were seen once. This clonotype was obtained from a woman in her 70s with acute or convalescent COVID-19. The sequenced material came from peripheral blood. This chain links TRBV5-4 with TRBJ1-2, with 8 bases fitting TRBD1. CDR3 bases: TGTGCCAGCAGCTTGGTGGCAGGGGGCTTCGGCTACACCTTC. Residues: CASSLVAGGFGYTF. Full variable domain (rest looked up from reference TRBV5-4 and TRBJ1-2): ETGVTQSPTHLIKTRGQQVTLRCSSQSGHNTVSWYQQALGQGPQFIFQYYREEENGRGNFPPRFSGLQFPNYSSELNVNALELDDSALYLCASSLVAGGFGYTFGSGTRLTVV.